This T cell receptor (beta chain) was sequenced in a study of blood T cells in healthy people across ages. General study points: Reliance upon unsorted PBMCs precluded definitive naive versus antigen-experienced comparison. Diversity of TCR beta correlated strongly with naive T cell percentage.

As concerns this clonotype: As yet, its antigen is unknown.

The germline gives CDR1 SNHLY, CDR2 FYNNEI. The ends were cut back, 3 bases at V and 4 bases at J, with 13 bases in the middle. This CDR3 contains 15 residues. For the second PCR, which ran for roughly 7 to 11 cycles, a sample-barcoded 5' primer and a J-beta primer mix were used. Each cDNA molecule, via a template-switch adaptor with 12 random nucleotides, was tagged. TCRdb re-derived calls from the 5' RACE reads in MiXCR, one entry per CDR3 protein. The sample has around 990,000 distinct CDR3 sequences; 35% to 40% are singletons. Isolation recovered at least 6.5 million PBMCs from every sample. This TCR was sampled from a man in his late teens or twenties in good health. Source material: blood. The rearrangement uses TRBV2 and TRBJ2-1; D possibly corresponds to TRBD2 (6 bases). The CDR3 loop reads CASSDPGEGYNEQFF. CDR3 nucleotide sequence: TGTGCCAGCAGTGATCCGGGGGAAGGGTACAATGAGCAGTTCTTC.